This entry describes one TCR beta chain. This sample is drawn from a study of shared clonotypes between healthy human individuals. Sequenced by immunoSEQ multiplex PCR; TCRdb stores in-frame clones only, minus some. The top ten clones hold approximately 24% of a sample with around 700,000 clones, about 92% of them seen once. CDR1 is SGHDT and CDR2 is YYEEEE in the germline V gene. This CDR3 has 12 amino acids. Trimming took 0 bases from V and 7 from J, leaving 7 bases between them. CD8 cells regarded as naive lacked CD45RO, were positively chosen for CCR7, and omitted terminally differentiated effector memory CD45RA+ cells. None of the donors, who were healthy HIV-negative adults, had recently had acute infections or vaccinations. Only Caucasian adults living in Nashville, Tennessee served as donors.

The chain combines TRBV5-6 with TRBJ1-2; no reliable D call. Sequenced input: naive CD8+ T cells sorted from blood. The clonotype was recovered from a man younger than 40 in good health. The CDR3 spells CASSLATSGYTF. The CDR3, as DNA: TGTGCCAGCAGCTTGGCCACGAGTGGCTACACCTTC.